The source of this TCR beta chain is a study of T cells in Graves' hyperthyroidism and ophthalmopathy. RNA transcripts gave rise to amplified TCR beta CDR3 regions. Initially, a first-round RT-PCR of the TCR CDR3 employed the HTBI primer set. TCRdb redid the calling of the multiplex PCR reads with MiXCR, one entry per CDR3 protein. The repertoire consists of around 800,000 distinct CDR3 sequences, with around 38% occurring once and the leading ten covering roughly 8.3%. Germline CDR1 is SQVTM and CDR2 is ANQGSEA. The CDR3 sequence is 14 residues long. V gave up 6 bases and J gave up 6 bases, with 20 bases separating them. This clonotype was detected many times.

The sequenced sample consisted of blood. This sequence was found in a young man with Graves' hyperthyroidism. The chain carries TRBV29-1 and TRBJ1-1; weak D call: TRBD1 (5 bases). CDR3 in DNA: TGCAGCGTAGACGATGACAGCGTTCGCTCTGAAGCTTTCTTT. This codes for CSVDDDSVRSEAFF.